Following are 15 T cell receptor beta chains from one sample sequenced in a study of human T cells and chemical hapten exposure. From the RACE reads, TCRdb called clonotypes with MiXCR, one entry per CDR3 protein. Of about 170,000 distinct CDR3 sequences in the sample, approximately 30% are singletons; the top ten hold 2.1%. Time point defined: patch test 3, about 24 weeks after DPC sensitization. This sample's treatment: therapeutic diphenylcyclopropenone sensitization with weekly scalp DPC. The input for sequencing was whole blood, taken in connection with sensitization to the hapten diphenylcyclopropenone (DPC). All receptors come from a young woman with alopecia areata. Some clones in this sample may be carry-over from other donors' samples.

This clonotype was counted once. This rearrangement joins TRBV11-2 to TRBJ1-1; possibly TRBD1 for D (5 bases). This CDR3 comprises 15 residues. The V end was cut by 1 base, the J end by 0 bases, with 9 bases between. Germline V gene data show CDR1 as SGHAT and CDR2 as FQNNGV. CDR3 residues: CASSLAGTLNTEAFF. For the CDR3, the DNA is TGTGCCAGCAGCTTAGCAGGGACCTTGAACACTGAAGCTTTCTTT.

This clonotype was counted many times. CDR3 coding DNA: TGTGCCAGCAGCCCGGGACTAGCAGGGGGCGGTGAGCAGTTCTTC. Its protein product is CASSPGLAGGGEQFF. V gene TRBV7-9 combines with J gene TRBJ2-1, with D possibly being TRBD2 (9 bases). V lost 5 bases to trimming and J lost 9 bases, with 20 bases between them. This CDR3 is built from 15 residues. CDR1 and CDR2 (germline): SEHNR, FQNEAQ (reference sequence). Filled out from reference TRBV7-9 and TRBJ2-1, the complete variable domain reads DTGVSQNPRHKITKRGQNVTFRCDPISEHNRLYWYRQTLGQGPEFLTYFQNEAQLEKSRLLSDRFSAERPKGSFSTLEIQRTEQGDSAMYLCASSPGLAGGGEQFFGPGTRLTVL.

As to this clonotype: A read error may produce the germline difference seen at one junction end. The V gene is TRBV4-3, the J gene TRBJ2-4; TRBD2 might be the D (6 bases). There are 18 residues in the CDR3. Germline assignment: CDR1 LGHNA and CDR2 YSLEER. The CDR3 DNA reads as TGCGCCAGCAGCCAAGATGGCGGCGGGGATATAGCCAATAACATTCAGTACTTC. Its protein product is CASSQDGGGDIANNIQYF.

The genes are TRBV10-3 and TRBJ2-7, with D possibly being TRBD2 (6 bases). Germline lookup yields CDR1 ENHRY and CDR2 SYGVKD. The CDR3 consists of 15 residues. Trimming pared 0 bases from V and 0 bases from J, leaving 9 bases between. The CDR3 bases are TGTGCCATCAGTGAGTCTTGGCGGGGCTCCTACGAGCAGTACTTC. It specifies CAISESWRGSYEQYF.

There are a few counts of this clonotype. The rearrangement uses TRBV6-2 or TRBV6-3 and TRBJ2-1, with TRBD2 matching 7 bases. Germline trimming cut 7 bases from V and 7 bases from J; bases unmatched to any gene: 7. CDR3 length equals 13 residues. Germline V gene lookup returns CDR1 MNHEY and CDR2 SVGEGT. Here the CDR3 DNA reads TGTGCCAGCAATAGCGGGCCTAGAAATGAGCAGTTCTTC. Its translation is CASNSGPRNEQFF.

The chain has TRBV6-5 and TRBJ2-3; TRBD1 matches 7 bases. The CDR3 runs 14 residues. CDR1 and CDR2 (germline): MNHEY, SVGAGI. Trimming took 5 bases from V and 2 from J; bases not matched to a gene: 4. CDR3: CASSVTGFTDTQYF. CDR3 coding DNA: TGTGCCAGCAGTGTGACAGGGTTCACAGATACGCAGTATTTT.

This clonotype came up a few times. The CDR3 DNA sequence: TGTGCCAGCAGCTTAGGGGGACCCATGAACACTGAAGCTTTCTTT. Protein: CASSLGGPMNTEAFF. The V call is TRBV7-9, the J call TRBJ1-1, with D perhaps TRBD1 (5 bases). The V and J ends lost 1 base and 0 bases respectively, with 9 bases between them. The CDR3 is 15 residues long. Per germline, CDR1 SEHNR and CDR2 FQNEAQ (reference sequence).

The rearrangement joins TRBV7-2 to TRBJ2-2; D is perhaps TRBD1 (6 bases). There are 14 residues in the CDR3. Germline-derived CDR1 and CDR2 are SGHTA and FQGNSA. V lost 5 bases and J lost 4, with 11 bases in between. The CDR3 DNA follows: TGTGCCAGCAGCCTCAAACAGGGCACCGGGGAGCTGTTTTTT. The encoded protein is CASSLKQGTGELFF. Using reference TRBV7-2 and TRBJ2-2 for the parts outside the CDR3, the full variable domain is GAGVSQSPSNKVTEKGKDVELRCDPISGHTALYWYRQSLGQGLEFLIYFQGNSAPDKSGLPSDRFSAERTGGSVSTLTIQRTQQEDSAVYLCASSLKQGTGELFFGEGSRLTVL.

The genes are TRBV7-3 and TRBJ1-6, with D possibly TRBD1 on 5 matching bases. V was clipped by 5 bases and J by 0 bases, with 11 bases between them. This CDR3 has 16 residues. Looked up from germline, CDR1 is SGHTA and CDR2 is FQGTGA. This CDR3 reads CASSPLGRSYNSPLHF. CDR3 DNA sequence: TGTGCCAGCAGCCCCCTGGGGCGCTCCTATAATTCACCCCTCCACTTT. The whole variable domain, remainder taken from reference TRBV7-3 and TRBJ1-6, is GAGVSQTPSNKVTEKGKYVELRCDPISGHTALYWYRQSLGQGPEFLIYFQGTGAADDSGLPNDRFFAVRPEGSVSTLKIQRTERGDSAVYLCASSPLGRSYNSPLHFGNGTRLTVT.

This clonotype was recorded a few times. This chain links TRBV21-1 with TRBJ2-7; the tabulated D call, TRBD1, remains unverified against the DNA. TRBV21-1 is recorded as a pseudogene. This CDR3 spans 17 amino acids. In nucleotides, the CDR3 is TGTGCCAGCAGCATATCACCCCGGGACAGAATAAGCTACGAGCAGTACTTC. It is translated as CASSISPRDRISYEQYF.

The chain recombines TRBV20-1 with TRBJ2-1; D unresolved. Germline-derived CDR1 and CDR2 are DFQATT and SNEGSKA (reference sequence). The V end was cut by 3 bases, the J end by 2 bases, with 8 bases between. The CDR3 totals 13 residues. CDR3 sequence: CSARVWPYNEQFF. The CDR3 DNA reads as TGCAGTGCTAGGGTCTGGCCCTACAATGAGCAGTTCTTC.

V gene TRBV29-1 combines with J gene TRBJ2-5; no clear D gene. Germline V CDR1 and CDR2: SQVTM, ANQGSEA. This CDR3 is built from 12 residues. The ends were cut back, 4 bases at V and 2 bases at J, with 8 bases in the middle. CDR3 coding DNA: TGCAGCGTTGGCGTCAAACAAGAGACCCAGTACTTC. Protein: CSVGVKQETQYF. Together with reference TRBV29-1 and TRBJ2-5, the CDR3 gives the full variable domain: SAVISQKPSRDICQRGTSLTIQCQVDSQVTMMFWYRQQPGQSLTLIATANQGSEATYESGFVIDKFPISRPNLTFSTLTVSNMSPEDSSIYLCSVGVKQETQYFGPGTRLLVL.

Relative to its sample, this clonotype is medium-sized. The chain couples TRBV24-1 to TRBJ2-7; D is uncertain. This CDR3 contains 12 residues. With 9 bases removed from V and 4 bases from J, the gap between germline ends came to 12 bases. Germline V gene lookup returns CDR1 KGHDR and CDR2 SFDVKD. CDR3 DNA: TGTGCCACCGATGTAGGAGAATACGAGCAGTACTTC. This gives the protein CATDVGEYEQYF.

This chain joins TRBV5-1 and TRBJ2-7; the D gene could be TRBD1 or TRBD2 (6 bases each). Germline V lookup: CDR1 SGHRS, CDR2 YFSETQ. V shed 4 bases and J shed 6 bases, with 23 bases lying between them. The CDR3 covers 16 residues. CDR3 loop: CASSPGGRVKLSEQYF. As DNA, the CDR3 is TGCGCCAGCAGCCCCGGGGGCAGGGTGAAGTTGAGCGAGCAGTACTTC.

The CDR3 spells CASSEAGVRTDTQYF. The CDR3 region has the DNA TGTGCCAGCAGTGAAGCGGGAGTTAGGACAGATACGCAGTATTTT. The J gene is TRBJ2-3, the V gene TRBV25-1; 7 bases fit TRBD2. After removal of 2 bases from V and 3 bases from J, the junction contained 5 bases not matched to a gene. The germline CDR1 and CDR2 sequences are MGHDK and SYGVNS. The CDR3 covers 15 residues. Complete variable domain (other parts from reference TRBV25-1 and TRBJ2-3): EADIYQTPRYLVIGTGKKITLECSQTMGHDKMYWYQQDPGMELHLIHYSYGVNSTEKGDLSSESTVSRIRTEHFPLTLESARPSHTSQYLCASSEAGVRTDTQYFGPGTRLTVL.